Below, 2 T cell receptor beta chains from the same sample are listed, as sequenced in a study of blood T cells in healthy people across ages. A second about 6 to 11 cycle PCR used barcoded and J-beta primers. In TCRdb, the 5' RACE reads were re-called with MiXCR into one record per CDR3 protein. The sample contains 1.8 million or so distinct CDR3 sequences, about 39% of which appear only once. Source material: blood. All receptors derive from a human donor in good health.

This clonotype occurred once. The chain combines TRBV6-2 or TRBV6-3 with TRBJ1-2; 7 bases are shared with TRBD1. V shed 8 bases and J 5 bases; nucleotides not matched to a gene: 8. Germline V gene sequence: CDR1 MNHEY, CDR2 SVGEGT. The CDR3 extends over 13 amino acids. The chain's CDR3 is CASGIQGIYGYTF. CDR3 bases: TGTGCCAGCGGCATACAGGGGATATATGGCTACACCTTC.

This sequence joins TRBV5-1 and TRBJ2-3, with 7 bases that match TRBD2. CDR1 SGHRS and CDR2 YFSETQ come from the germline V gene. The junction had 6 bases not matched to a gene; V was cut back by 2 bases and J by 6 bases. The CDR3 extends over 14 amino acids. CDR3 nucleotides: TGCGCCAGCAGCTTTAGCGGGCCCCCCGATACGCAGTATTTT. Its translation is CASSFSGPPDTQYF.